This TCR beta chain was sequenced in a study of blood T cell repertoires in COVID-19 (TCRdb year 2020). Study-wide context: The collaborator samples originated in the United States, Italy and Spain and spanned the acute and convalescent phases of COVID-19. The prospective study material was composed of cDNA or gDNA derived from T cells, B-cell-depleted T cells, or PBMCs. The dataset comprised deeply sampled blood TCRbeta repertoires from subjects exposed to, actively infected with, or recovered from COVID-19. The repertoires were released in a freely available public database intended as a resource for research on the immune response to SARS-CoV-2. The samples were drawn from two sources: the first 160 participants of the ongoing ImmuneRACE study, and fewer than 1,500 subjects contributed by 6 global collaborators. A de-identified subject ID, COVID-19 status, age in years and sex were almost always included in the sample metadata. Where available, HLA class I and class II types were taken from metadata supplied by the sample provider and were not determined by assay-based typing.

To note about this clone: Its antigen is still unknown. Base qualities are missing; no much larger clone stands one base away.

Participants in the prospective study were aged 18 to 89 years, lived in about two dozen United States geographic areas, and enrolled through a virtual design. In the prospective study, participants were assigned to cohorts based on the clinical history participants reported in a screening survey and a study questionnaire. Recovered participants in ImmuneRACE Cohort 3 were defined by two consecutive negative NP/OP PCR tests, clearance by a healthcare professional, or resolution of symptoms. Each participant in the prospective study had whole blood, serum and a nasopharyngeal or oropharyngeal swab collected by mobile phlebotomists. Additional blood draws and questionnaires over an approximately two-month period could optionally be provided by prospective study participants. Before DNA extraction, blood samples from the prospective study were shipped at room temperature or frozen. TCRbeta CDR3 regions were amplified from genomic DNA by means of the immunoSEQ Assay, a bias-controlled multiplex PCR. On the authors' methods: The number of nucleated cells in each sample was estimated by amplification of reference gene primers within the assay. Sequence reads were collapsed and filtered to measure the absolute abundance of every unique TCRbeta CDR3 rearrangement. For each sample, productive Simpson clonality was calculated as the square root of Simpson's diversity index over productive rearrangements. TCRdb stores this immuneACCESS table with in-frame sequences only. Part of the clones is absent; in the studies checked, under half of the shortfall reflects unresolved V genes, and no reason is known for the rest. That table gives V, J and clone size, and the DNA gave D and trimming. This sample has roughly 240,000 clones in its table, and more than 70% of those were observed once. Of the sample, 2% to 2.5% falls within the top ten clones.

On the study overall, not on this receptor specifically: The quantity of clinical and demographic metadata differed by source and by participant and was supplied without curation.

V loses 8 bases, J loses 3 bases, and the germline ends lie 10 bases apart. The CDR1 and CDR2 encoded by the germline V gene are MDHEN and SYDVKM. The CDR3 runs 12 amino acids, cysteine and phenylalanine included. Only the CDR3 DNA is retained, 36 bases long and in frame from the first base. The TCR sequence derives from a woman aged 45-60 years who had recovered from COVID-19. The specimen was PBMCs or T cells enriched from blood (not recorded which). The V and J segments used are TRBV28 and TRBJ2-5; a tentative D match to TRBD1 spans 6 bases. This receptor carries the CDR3 CASRTAEETQYF. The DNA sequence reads TGTGCCAGCCGGACAGCCGAAGAGACCCAGTACTTC.